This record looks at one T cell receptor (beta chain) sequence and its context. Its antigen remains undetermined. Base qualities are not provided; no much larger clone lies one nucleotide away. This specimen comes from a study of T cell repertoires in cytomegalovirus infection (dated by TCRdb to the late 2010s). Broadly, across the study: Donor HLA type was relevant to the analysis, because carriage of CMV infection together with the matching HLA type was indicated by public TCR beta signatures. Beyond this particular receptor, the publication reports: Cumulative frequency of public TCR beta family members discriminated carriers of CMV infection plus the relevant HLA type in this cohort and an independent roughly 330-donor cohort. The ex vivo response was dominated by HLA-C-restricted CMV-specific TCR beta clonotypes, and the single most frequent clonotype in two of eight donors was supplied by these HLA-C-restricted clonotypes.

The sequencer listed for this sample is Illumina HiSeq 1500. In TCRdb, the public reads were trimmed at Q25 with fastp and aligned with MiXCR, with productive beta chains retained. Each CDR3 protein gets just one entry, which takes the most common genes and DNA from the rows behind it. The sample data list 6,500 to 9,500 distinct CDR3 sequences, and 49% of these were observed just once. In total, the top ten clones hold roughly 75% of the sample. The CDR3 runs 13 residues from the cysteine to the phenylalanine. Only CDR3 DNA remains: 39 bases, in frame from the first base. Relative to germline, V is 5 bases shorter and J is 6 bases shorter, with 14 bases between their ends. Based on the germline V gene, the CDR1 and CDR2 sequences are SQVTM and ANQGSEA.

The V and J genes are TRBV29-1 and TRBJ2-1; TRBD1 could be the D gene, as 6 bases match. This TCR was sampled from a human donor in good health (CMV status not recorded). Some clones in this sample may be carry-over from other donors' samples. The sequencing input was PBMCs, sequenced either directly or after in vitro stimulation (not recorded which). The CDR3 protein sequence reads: CSVPGQITNEQFF. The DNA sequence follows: TGCAGCGTTCCCGGACAGATAACCAATGAGCAGTTCTTC.